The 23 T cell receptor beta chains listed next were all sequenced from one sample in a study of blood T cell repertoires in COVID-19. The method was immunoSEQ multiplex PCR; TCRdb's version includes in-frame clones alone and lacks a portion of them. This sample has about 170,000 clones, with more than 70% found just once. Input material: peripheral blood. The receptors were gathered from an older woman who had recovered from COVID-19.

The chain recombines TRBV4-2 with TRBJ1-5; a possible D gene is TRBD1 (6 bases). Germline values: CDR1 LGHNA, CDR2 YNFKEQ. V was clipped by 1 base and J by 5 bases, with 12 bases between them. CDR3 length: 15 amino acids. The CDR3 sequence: CASSQGYEGDQPQHF. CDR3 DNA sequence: TGTGCCAGCAGCCAAGGGTATGAGGGGGATCAGCCCCAGCATTTT.

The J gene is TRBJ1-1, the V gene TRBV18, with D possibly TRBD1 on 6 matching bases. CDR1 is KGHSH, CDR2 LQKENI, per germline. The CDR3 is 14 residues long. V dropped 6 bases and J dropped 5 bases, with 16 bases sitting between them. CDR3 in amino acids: CASSRPTGRTEAFF. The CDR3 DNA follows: TGTGCCAGCTCCCGGCCGACAGGTAGGACTGAAGCTTTCTTT.

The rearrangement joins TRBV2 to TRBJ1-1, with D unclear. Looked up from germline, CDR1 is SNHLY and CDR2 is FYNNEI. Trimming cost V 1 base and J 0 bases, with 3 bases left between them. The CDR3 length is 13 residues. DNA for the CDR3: TGTGCCAGCAGTGAAGGGCTGAACACTGAAGCTTTCTTT. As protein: CASSEGLNTEAFF.

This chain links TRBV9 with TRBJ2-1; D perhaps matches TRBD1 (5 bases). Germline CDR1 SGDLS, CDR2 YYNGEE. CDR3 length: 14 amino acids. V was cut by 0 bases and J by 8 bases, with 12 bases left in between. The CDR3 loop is CASSVGGGADEQFF. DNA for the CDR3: TGTGCCAGCAGCGTAGGGGGTGGGGCGGATGAGCAGTTCTTC.

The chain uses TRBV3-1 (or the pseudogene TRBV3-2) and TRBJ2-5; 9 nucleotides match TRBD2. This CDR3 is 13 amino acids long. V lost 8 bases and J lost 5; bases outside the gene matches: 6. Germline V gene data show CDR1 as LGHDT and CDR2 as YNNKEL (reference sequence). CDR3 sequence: CASVAGAAETQYF. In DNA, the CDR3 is TGTGCCAGCGTAGCGGGAGCGGCTGAGACCCAGTACTTC.

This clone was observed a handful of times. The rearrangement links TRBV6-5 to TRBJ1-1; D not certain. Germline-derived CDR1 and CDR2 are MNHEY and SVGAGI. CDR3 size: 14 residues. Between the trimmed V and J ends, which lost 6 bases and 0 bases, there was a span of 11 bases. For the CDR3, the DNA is TGTGCCAGCAGCCCCCAGGCCATGAACACTGAAGCTTTCTTT. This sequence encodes CASSPQAMNTEAFF.

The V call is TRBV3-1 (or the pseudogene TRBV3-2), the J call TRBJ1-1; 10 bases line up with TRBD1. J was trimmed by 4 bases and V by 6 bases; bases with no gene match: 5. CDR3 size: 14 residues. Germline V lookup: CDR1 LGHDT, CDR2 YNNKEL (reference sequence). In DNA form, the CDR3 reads TGTGCCAGCAGGCGGGACAGGGGTGGCACTGAAGCTTTCTTT. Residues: CASRRDRGGTEAFF.

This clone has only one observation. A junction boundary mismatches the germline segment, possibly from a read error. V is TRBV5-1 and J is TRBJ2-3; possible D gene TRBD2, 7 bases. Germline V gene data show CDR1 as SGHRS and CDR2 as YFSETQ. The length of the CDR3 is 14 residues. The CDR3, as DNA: TGCGCCAGCAGCCCCGGCGGGGGCACAAATACGCAGTATTTT. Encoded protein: CASSPGGGTNTQYF.

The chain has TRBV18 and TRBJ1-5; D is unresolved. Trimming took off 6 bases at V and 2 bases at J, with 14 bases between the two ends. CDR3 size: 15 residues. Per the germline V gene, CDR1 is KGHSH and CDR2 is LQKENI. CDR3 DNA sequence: TGTGCCAGCTCCCCCCCGGGGAAGGGCAATCAGCCCCAGCATTTT. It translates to CASSPPGKGNQPQHF.

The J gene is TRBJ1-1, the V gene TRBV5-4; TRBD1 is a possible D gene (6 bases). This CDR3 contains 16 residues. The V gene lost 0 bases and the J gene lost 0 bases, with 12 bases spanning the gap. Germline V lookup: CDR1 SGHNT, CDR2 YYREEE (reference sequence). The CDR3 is CASSLGGGSLNTEAFF. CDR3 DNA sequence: TGTGCCAGCAGCTTGGGGGGGGGCTCCCTGAACACTGAAGCTTTCTTT.

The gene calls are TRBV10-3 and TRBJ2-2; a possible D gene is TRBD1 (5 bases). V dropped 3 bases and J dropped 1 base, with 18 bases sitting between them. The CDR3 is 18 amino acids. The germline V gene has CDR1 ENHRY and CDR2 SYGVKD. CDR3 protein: CAISDPRLGRGNTGELFF. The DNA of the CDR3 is TGTGCCATCAGTGACCCCCGGCTCGGTAGGGGGAACACCGGGGAGCTGTTTTTT.

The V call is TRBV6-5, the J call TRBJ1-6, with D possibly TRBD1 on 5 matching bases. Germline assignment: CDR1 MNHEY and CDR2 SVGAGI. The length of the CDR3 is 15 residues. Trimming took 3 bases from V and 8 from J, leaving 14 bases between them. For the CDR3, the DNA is TGTGCCAGCAGTTATGGGGAGGGGAGGTATTCACCCCTCCACTTT. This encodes CASSYGEGRYSPLHF.

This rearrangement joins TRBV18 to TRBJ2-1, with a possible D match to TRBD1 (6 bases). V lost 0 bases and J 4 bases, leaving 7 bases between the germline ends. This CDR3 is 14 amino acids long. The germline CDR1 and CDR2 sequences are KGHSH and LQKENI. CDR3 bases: TGTGCCAGCTCACCACCCCAGGGGTACAATGAGCAGTTCTTC. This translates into CASSPPQGYNEQFF. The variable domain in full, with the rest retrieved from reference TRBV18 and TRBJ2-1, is NAGVMQNPRHLVRRRGQEARLRCSPMKGHSHVYWYRQLPEEGLKFMVYLQKENIIDESGMPKERFSAEFPKEGPSILRIQQVVRGDSAAYFCASSPPQGYNEQFFGPGTRLTVL.

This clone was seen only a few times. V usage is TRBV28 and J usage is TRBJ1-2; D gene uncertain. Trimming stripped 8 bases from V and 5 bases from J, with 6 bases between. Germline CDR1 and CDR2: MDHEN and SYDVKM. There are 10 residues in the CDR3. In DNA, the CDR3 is TGTGCCAGCGGAGGGTATGGCTACACCTTC. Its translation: CASGGYGYTF.

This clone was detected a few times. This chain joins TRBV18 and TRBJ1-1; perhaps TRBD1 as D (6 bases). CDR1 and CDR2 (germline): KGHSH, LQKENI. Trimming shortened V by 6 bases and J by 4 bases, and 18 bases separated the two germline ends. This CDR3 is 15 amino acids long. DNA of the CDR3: TGTGCCAGCTCCCCAGCGGGGGGCCTAGTCACTGAAGCTTTCTTT. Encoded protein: CASSPAGGLVTEAFF.

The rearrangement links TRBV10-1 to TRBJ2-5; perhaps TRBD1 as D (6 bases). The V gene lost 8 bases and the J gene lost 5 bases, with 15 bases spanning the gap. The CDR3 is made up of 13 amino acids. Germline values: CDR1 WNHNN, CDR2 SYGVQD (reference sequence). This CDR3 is CASQDSFGETQYF. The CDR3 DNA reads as TGCGCCAGCCAGGACAGTTTTGGGGAGACCCAGTACTTC.

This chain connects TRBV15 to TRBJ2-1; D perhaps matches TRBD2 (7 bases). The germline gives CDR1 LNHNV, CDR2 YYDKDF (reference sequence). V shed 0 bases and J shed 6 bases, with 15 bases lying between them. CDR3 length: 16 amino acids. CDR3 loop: CATSREGGAGGNEQFF. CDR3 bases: TGTGCCACCAGCAGAGAAGGGGGGGCCGGGGGCAATGAGCAGTTCTTC. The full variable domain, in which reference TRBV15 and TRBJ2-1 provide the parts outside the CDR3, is DAMVIQNPRYQVTQFGKPVTLSCSQTLNHNVMYWYQQKSSQAPKLLFHYYDKDFNNEADTPDNFQSRRPNTSFCFLDIRSPGLGDTAMYLCATSREGGAGGNEQFFGPGTRLTVL.

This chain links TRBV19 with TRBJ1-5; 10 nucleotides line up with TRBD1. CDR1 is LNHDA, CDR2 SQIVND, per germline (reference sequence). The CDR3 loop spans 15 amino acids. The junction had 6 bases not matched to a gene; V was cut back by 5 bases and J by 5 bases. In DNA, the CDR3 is TGTGCCAGTAGTGACCGGGACAGGGGCGATCAGCCCCAGCATTTT. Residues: CASSDRDRGDQPQHF.

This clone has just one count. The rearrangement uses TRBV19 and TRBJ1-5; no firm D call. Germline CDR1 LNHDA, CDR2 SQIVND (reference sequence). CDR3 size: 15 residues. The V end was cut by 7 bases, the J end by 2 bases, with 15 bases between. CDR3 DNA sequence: TGTGCCAGTAAAGACCCCTCCGGAGGCAATCAGCCCCAGCATTTT. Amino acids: CASKDPSGGNQPQHF.

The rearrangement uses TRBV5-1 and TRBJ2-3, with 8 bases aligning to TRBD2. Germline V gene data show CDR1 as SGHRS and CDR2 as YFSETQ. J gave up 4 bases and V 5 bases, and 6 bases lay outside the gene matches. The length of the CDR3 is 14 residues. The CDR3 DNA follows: TGCGCCAGCAGATCAGCGGGGGCGGCAGATACGCAGTATTTT. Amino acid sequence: CASRSAGAADTQYF.

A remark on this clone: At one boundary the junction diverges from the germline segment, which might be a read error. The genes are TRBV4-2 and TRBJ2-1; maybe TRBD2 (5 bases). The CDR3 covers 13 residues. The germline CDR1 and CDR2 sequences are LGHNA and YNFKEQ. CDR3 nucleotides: TGTGCCAGCAGCCAAGGCCCAGCGGTAGTTTTAGTCTTC. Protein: CASSQGPAVVLVF.

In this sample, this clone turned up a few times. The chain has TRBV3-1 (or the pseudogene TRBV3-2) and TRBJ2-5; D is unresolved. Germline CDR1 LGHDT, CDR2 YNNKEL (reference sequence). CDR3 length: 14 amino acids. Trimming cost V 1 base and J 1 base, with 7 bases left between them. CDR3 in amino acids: CASSQAQSQETQYF. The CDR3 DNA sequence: TGTGCCAGCAGCCAAGCACAGAGCCAAGAGACCCAGTACTTC.

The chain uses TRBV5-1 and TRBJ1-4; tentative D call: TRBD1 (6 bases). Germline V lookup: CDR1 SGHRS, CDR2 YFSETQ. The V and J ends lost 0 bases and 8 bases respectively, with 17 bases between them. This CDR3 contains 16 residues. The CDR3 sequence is CASSLGVSRGWEKLFF. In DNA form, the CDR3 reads TGCGCCAGCAGCTTGGGGGTCTCCAGGGGTTGGGAAAAACTGTTTTTT.